A few counts support the clone carrying this T cell receptor beta chain. The antigen remains unidentified. One entry per CDR3 protein, called by TCRdb with MiXCR from the 5' RACE reads. The sample includes about 330,000 distinct CDR3 sequences, roughly 8% of them seen just once. Germline CDR1 reads MGHRA; CDR2 reads YSYEKL. The CDR3 spans 15 residues. J lost 6 bases, V lost 0 bases, and 2 bases had no gene match. These data are taken from a study of CD8 T cells in ankylosing spondylitis. Findings and limits, study-wide: Past research had described some motif variants in reactive arthritis synovial fluid and blood. What seemed typical of ankylosing spondylitis blood was a TCR beta motif built from about eight highly homologous variants.

The chain is built from TRBV4-1 and TRBJ1-6; 7 nucleotides agree with TRBD1. Sequencing used blood, either unsorted or a sorted T cell fraction (not recorded which). The receptor was derived from a male donor with ankylosing spondylitis. CDR3 sequence reads: CASSQEGQRNSPLHF. The DNA for the CDR3 is TGCGCCAGCAGCCAAGAGGGACAGCGTAATTCACCCCTCCACTTT.